The present entry profiles one TCR beta chain with its context. CDR3 length: 18 residues. The germline gives CDR1 SEHNR, CDR2 FQNEAQ (reference sequence). The ends lost 4 bases at V and 2 bases at J; junction bases unmatched: 13. The data were taken from a study of T cell responses to AZD1222 COVID-19 vaccine. The repertoire was sequenced with immunoSEQ multiplex PCR; TCRdb's copy has only in-frame clones and lacks some. The data hold roughly 58,000 clones, with around 85% observed a single time. The chain couples TRBV7-9 to TRBJ2-3, with TRBD2 identical over 9 bases. The source of this sequence is an adult in good health. The input for sequencing was peripheral blood, taken on day 0 of MenACWY control vaccination. In DNA, the CDR3 is TGTGCCAGCAGCTCCAAGTTGCGGCTAGCGGGATCCACAGATACGCAGTATTTT. Translating it yields CASSSKLRLAGSTDTQYF. The full variable domain, in which reference TRBV7-9 and TRBJ2-3 provide the parts outside the CDR3, is DTGVSQNPRHKITKRGQNVTFRCDPISEHNRLYWYRQTLGQGPEFLTYFQNEAQLEKSRLLSDRFSAERPKGSFSTLEIQRTEQGDSAMYLCASSSKLRLAGSTDTQYFGPGTRLTVL.